The 24 T cell receptor beta chains below were found in one sample sequenced in a study of T cells after posttransplantation cyclophosphamide (dated by TCRdb to the mid-2010s). Libraries came from the immunoSEQ multiplex PCR assay. TCRdb obtained this table from immuneACCESS and retained in-frame rearrangements with V and J assigned. These tables miss some clones; where compared with another copy, unresolved V genes account for less than half of the shortfall, and the remainder is unexplained. The sample table records a few thousand clones; 60% to 85% of these occur just once. The ten top clones hold around 8.3% of the sample. Interpreted using the paper, the treatment or condition label stands for: high-dose cyclophosphamide on days +3 and +4 as single-agent GVHD prophylaxis. Busulfan and fludarabine conditioning, a related or unrelated marrow graft, and cyclophosphamide on days +3 and +4 were given to PTCy patients.

Material: PBMCs, obtained 33 to 35 days after a stem cell transplant with posttransplant cyclophosphamide. The receptors stem from a male patient aged 45-60 years who received an allogeneic stem cell transplant from a related donor and was CMV-positive. Post transplant, some T cells may arise from the graft donor.

The genes are TRBV4-1 and TRBJ2-5, with 9 bases lining up with TRBD2. The CDR3 runs 15 residues. Germline V gene lookup returns CDR1 MGHRA and CDR2 YSYEKL. V was pared by 2 bases and J by 5 bases, with 6 bases of the junction left unmatched. CDR3 sequence: CASSQRLAGWETQYF. CDR3 in DNA: TGCGCCAGCAGCCAAAGGCTAGCGGGATGGGAGACCCAGTACTTC.

The J gene is TRBJ1-5, the V gene TRBV2; D unresolved. The CDR3 is 14 amino acids. V dropped 6 bases and J dropped 1 base, with 10 bases sitting between them. Germline CDR1 and CDR2: SNHLY and FYNNEI. For the CDR3, the DNA is TGTGCCAGCAGGGCGGGTGGCAGCAATCAGCCCCAGCATTTT. Translation: CASRAGGSNQPQHF.

The chain recombines TRBV10-3 with TRBJ1-4, with 7 nucleotides matching TRBD1. The CDR3 is 14 residues long. After removal of 4 bases from V and 5 bases from J, the junction contained 4 bases not matched to a gene. The germline V gene encodes CDR1 ENHRY and CDR2 SYGVKD. CDR3 nucleotides: TGTGCCATCAGTGCGGGACAGTCAAATGAAAAACTGTTTTTT. This translates into CAISAGQSNEKLFF.

The CDR3 sequence: CSVEKAVAKNIQYF. The CDR3 DNA follows: TGCAGCGTTGAGAAGGCGGTAGCCAAAAACATTCAGTACTTC. V usage is TRBV29-1 and J usage is TRBJ2-4; unclear D gene. Trimming took off 3 bases at V and 0 bases at J, with 9 bases between the two ends. The CDR3 is made up of 14 amino acids. Germline V gives CDR1 SQVTM, CDR2 ANQGSEA.

This clone was seen only once. The chain couples TRBV5-1 to TRBJ1-1, with D possibly TRBD1 on 6 matching bases. CDR1 SGHRS and CDR2 YFSETQ come from the germline V gene. V was pared by 5 bases and J by 2 bases, with 13 bases between. CDR3 length: 14 amino acids. The CDR3 nucleotides are TGCGCCAGCAGAGGGGGAGGGGTAAACACTGAAGCTTTCTTT. Amino acids: CASRGGGVNTEAFF. Based on the CDR3 plus reference TRBV5-1 and TRBJ1-1, the full variable domain is KAGVTQTPRYLIKTRGQQVTLSCSPISGHRSVSWYQQTPGQGLQFLFEYFSETQRNKGNFPGRFSGRQFSNSRSEMNVSTLELGDSALYLCASRGGGVNTEAFFGQGTRLTVV.

The CDR3 reads CASSPTATDTQYF. The CDR3 nucleotides read TGTGCCAGCTCACCAACAGCCACAGATACGCAGTATTTT. This rearrangement joins TRBV18 to TRBJ2-3; D gene unclear. Germline CDR1 reads KGHSH; CDR2 reads LQKENI. The CDR3 is made up of 13 amino acids. V was shortened by 2 bases and J by 2 bases, with 5 bases between the two germline ends.

The V gene is TRBV4-1, the J gene TRBJ2-7, with 11 bases aligning to TRBD1. The CDR3 runs to 15 residues. The germline CDR1 and CDR2 sequences are MGHRA and YSYEKL. After removal of 4 bases from V and 4 bases from J, the junction contained 6 bases not matched to a gene. The CDR3 nucleotides are TGCGCCAGCAGCCCGGGGACAGGGGGAGTATACGAGCAGTACTTC. Its protein is CASSPGTGGVYEQYF.

In this sample, this clone turned up once. The rearrangement uses TRBV4-3 and TRBJ2-3; 12 nucleotides agree with TRBD2. Germline V gene sequence: CDR1 LGHNA, CDR2 YSLEER. The CDR3 has 16 amino acids. Trimming removed 6 bases from V and 7 bases from J; junction bases left unmatched: 11. In nucleotides, the CDR3 is TGCGCCAGCAGTCCTGGACTAGCGGGGTACACGTATACGCAGTATTTT. Residues: CASSPGLAGYTYTQYF.

The gene calls are TRBV7-9 and TRBJ2-7; D is perhaps TRBD2 (5 bases). The CDR3 sequence is 12 residues long. The germline V and J ends were trimmed by 6 bases and 4 bases, with 10 bases remaining between them. Germline CDR1 and CDR2: SEHNR and FQNEAQ (reference sequence). Here the CDR3 reads CASSLSGYEQYF. CDR3 coding DNA: TGTGCCAGCAGTCTTTCGGGATACGAGCAGTACTTC.

J is TRBJ2-5 and V is TRBV4-1; TRBD1 agrees at 9 bases. V dropped 5 bases and J dropped 2; count of bases not matched to a gene: 6. Germline lookup yields CDR1 MGHRA and CDR2 YSYEKL. This CDR3 contains 15 residues. The CDR3 protein is CASSGLGTGQETQYF. In nucleotides, the CDR3 is TGCGCCAGCAGCGGACTGGGGACAGGGCAAGAGACCCAGTACTTC.

The chain carries TRBV5-4 and TRBJ2-3, with TRBD2 as a possible D gene (6 bases). This CDR3 spans 14 amino acids. Trimming removed 2 bases at V and 5 bases at J, with 12 bases between. The germline V gene has CDR1 SGHNT and CDR2 YYREEE (reference sequence). For the CDR3, the DNA is TGTGCCAGCAGCTTAAAACTAGCTAAAGATACGCAGTATTTT. It translates to CASSLKLAKDTQYF.

The chain's CDR3 is CASSLGDWTGLTTGELFF. The CDR3, as DNA: TGCGCCAGCAGCTTGGGGGACTGGACAGGGTTGACCACCGGGGAGCTGTTTTTT. J is TRBJ2-2 and V is TRBV5-1; 8 bases match TRBD1. Germline V CDR1 and CDR2: SGHRS, YFSETQ. The CDR3 is made up of 18 amino acids. V gave up 0 bases and J gave up 4 bases; unmatched junction bases: 11.

This chain joins TRBV5-4 and TRBJ2-2; TRBD1 matches at 8 bases. Germline CDR1 and CDR2: SGHNT and YYREEE (reference sequence). The J segment lost 7 bases and the V segment lost 4 bases, leaving 9 bases of the junction unmatched. The CDR3 covers 15 residues. The CDR3 region has the DNA TGTGCCAGCAGCCCCCGGACAGGGTTGATCGGGGAGCTGTTTTTT. Amino acid sequence: CASSPRTGLIGELFF.

The rearrangement uses TRBV14 and TRBJ2-1, with a weak D call TRBD1 (5 bases). With 2 bases removed from V and 7 bases from J, the gap between germline ends came to 15 bases. This CDR3 has 15 amino acids. The germline CDR1 and CDR2 sequences are SGHDN and FVKESK. The CDR3 DNA follows: TGTGCCAGCAGCCAATCAAGGGGTCGGTGGAATGAGCAGTTCTTC. Its translation: CASSQSRGRWNEQFF.

The chain combines TRBV29-1 with TRBJ2-2; perhaps TRBD1 as D (5 bases). Trimming removed 5 bases at V and 4 bases at J, with 11 bases between. The CDR3 is 13 amino acids. The germline V gene has CDR1 SQVTM and CDR2 ANQGSEA. CDR3 bases: TGCAGCGTTAGACAGATGTTCACCGGGGAGCTGTTTTTT. It is translated as CSVRQMFTGELFF.

The chain carries TRBV6-5 and TRBJ1-4, with unresolved D. Germline lookup yields CDR1 MNHEY and CDR2 SVGAGI. V lost 7 bases and J 5 bases, leaving 14 bases between the germline ends. The CDR3 spans 14 residues. The chain's CDR3 is CASTALWRNEKLFF. The CDR3 DNA is TGTGCCAGCACCGCTCTCTGGAGGAATGAAAAACTGTTTTTT.

CDR3 region: CASSKTGTGHSQYF. Here the CDR3 DNA reads TGCGCCAGCAGCAAAACCGGGACAGGGCATAGCCAGTACTTC. J is TRBJ2-5 and V is TRBV5-1, with TRBD1 matching over 9 bases. V trimming: 4 bases; J trimming: 10 bases; junction bases outside the gene matches: 11. Germline-derived CDR1 and CDR2 are SGHRS and YFSETQ. The CDR3 sequence is 14 residues long.

This clone was seen only once. For the CDR3, the DNA is TGTGCCAGCTCACGGGGTGTAAAGCGGCAAGAGACCCAGTACTTC. Protein: CASSRGVKRQETQYF. The J gene is TRBJ2-5, the V gene TRBV18; D might be TRBD2 (5 bases). The CDR3 length is 15 residues. V was cut by 4 bases and J by 2 bases, with 14 bases left in between. The germline V gene has CDR1 KGHSH and CDR2 LQKENI.

For the CDR3, the DNA is TGCAGCGTTACTACCCTTTTAGCTAACTATGGCTACACCTTC. It yields the protein CSVTTLLANYGYTF. The rearrangement uses TRBV29-1 and TRBJ1-2; D call uncertain. The CDR3 contains 14 residues. Deletions cut 5 bases from V and 0 bases from J, with 13 bases between. Germline V gene sequence: CDR1 SQVTM, CDR2 ANQGSEA.

This sequence joins TRBV10-3 and TRBJ1-2; 9 bases map to TRBD1. Unmatched junction bases numbered 8, after V lost 2 bases and J lost 4 bases. CDR3 length: 16 amino acids. Germline assignment: CDR1 ENHRY and CDR2 SYGVKD. The CDR3 here is CAISEPTGGLVYGYTF. CDR3 nucleotide sequence: TGTGCCATCAGTGAGCCGACAGGGGGGTTAGTCTATGGCTACACCTTC.

V and J are TRBV5-5 and TRBJ2-5, with 9 bases matching TRBD1. Trimming removed 4 bases from V and 2 bases from J; junction bases left unmatched: 6. Germline V gene lookup returns CDR1 SGHKS and CDR2 YYEKEE (reference sequence). There are 15 residues in the CDR3. The CDR3 here is CASSPNRGRQETQYF. In DNA form, the CDR3 reads TGTGCCAGCAGCCCTAACAGGGGGCGTCAAGAGACCCAGTACTTC.

The chain combines TRBV9 with TRBJ2-5; the match to TRBD1 covers 7 bases. Trimming took 0 bases from V and 0 from J; bases not matched to a gene: 5. CDR3 length: 16 amino acids. Germline V lookup: CDR1 SGDLS, CDR2 YYNGEE. CDR3 DNA: TGTGCCAGCAGCGTAGGTAGGGGGCGTCACCAAGAGACCCAGTACTTC. This sequence encodes CASSVGRGRHQETQYF.

This clone is a singleton in its sample. The rearrangement joins TRBV7-9 to TRBJ2-1, with a possible D match to TRBD1 (5 bases). Germline V gives CDR1 SEHNR, CDR2 FQNEAQ (reference sequence). Between the trimmed V and J ends, which lost 3 bases and 6 bases, there was a span of 12 bases. The CDR3 sequence is 14 residues long. The CDR3 sequence is CASSFSLGPNEQFF. In DNA, the CDR3 is TGTGCCAGCAGCTTCTCTCTGGGGCCCAATGAGCAGTTCTTC.

The genes are TRBV30 and TRBJ1-1; 7 nucleotides agree with TRBD1. Germline V CDR1 and CDR2: GTSNPN, SVGIG (reference sequence). With 2 bases clipped from V and 0 bases from J, the junction kept 9 bases outside the gene matches. The CDR3 covers 16 residues. Here the CDR3 DNA reads TGTGCCTGGAGTAAACCGGACAGGCTGGTGAACACTGAAGCTTTCTTT. Amino acids: CAWSKPDRLVNTEAFF.